This T cell receptor beta chain is drawn from a study of regulatory T cells in long-lasting Graves disease. Time point here: newly diagnosed GD, antithyroid drugs for less than 3 months. With RNA extracted from PBMCs as input, the TCR library was made. This clonotype was detected ten times or more. TCR beta libraries were built with iRepertoire HTBI primers and Arm-PCR of CDR3 regions. TCRdb passed the multiplex PCR reads through MiXCR, listing each CDR3 protein once. This sample has 450,000 to 700,000 distinct CDR3 sequences, with around an eighth found just once. This CDR3 spans 14 amino acids. Germline V gene sequence: CDR1 SGHDT, CDR2 YYEEEE. V lost 2 bases to trimming and J lost 2 bases, with 11 bases between them. The sample also formed part of further work on T cells in Graves' hyperthyroidism and ophthalmopathy.

The sequence was collected from a man aged 30 to 45 with Graves disease. The chain carries TRBV5-6 and TRBJ2-7, with a weak D call TRBD1 (6 bases). Sample: peripheral blood mononuclear cells (PBMCs), taken at new diagnosis, from a patient treated with antithyroid drugs. For the CDR3, the DNA is TGTGCCAGCAGCTTAGGGACACCAACCTACGAGCAGTACTTC. It specifies CASSLGTPTYEQYF.